This is a list of T cell receptor beta chains from one sample in a study of blood T cell repertoires in COVID-19. The method was immunoSEQ multiplex PCR; TCRdb's version includes in-frame clones alone and lacks a portion of them. In the table there are more than 110,000 clones, approximately 87% of which are singletons. Input material: peripheral blood. These receptors all come from a woman between 40 and 55 years old with acute or convalescent COVID-19. Both conserved end residues are part of each CDR3. Fields, in order: D gene, V gene, J gene, clone size, CDR3 DNA, CDR3 protein. D genes are given only for firm matches. Some rows mark clone size as missing; the rest say once, few, many or name a class of expanded clone.

.,TRBV30,TRBJ1-2,.,TGTGCCTGGAGAACAGCCGCTGGCTACACCTTC,CAWRTAAGYTF
TRBD1,TRBV12-5,TRBJ1-1,few,TGTGCTAGTGCCCTGACAGGGGGGATTACTGAAGCTTTCTTT,CASALTGGITEAFF
.,TRBV6-2/TRBV6-3,TRBJ2-5,.,TGTGCCAGCAGCCCCTGGGTACAGGGCCAAGAGACCCAGTACTTC,CASSPWVQGQETQYF
TRBD2,TRBV7-9,TRBJ2-2,.,TGTGCCAGCAGCCGCGGACTAGCGGGGAACACCGGGGAGCTGTTTTTT,CASSRGLAGNTGELFF
.,TRBV5-5,TRBJ2-3,few,TGTGCCAGCAGTTCAAGGGGAGATACGCAGTATTTT,CASSSRGDTQYF
.,TRBV6-5,TRBJ1-2,few,TGTGCCAGCAGTTCCGGCGGGGGGTACTATGGCTACACCTTC,CASSSGGGYYGYTF
.,TRBV29-1,TRBJ1-2,.,TGCAGCGTTGACGATGGCTACACCTTC,CSVDDGYTF
.,TRBV10-3,TRBJ1-1,.,TGTGCCATCAGTGAGTCGATACAGAAAAACACTGAAGCTTTCTTT,CAISESIQKNTEAFF
.,TRBV30,TRBJ1-2,.,TGTGCCTGGAGGGAACAGACGGTTTATGGCTACACCTTC,CAWREQTVYGYTF
.,TRBV5-1,TRBJ2-1,.,TGCGCCAGCAGCCTGACCGGACATTACTACAATGAGCAGTTCTTC,CASSLTGHYYNEQFF
TRBD1,TRBV7-8,TRBJ1-2,.,TGTGCCAGCAGCTTAAGCCGGAACAGGGGGTTGGATGGCTACACCTTC,CASSLSRNRGLDGYTF
TRBD1,TRBV7-6,TRBJ1-3,.,TGTGCCAGCAGCTTAGATATGGGGACAGGGACGTTTTCTGGAAACACCATATATTTT,CASSLDMGTGTFSGNTIYF
.,TRBV13,TRBJ1-1,.,TGTGCCAGCAGCTTAGGCCTAAGCGGAGCTTTCTTT,CASSLGLSGAFF
TRBD1,TRBV4-3,TRBJ1-3,.,TGCGCCAGCAGCCTTGGGACAGCCGGCTCTGGAAACACCATATATTTT,CASSLGTAGSGNTIYF
TRBD1,TRBV19,TRBJ1-4,.,TGTGCCAGTAGTATAAGGACAGGGGCGAATGAAAAACTGTTTTTT,CASSIRTGANEKLFF
.,TRBV7-9,TRBJ2-3,.,TGTGCCAGCAGCTTACTGTCAGATACGCAGTATTTT,CASSLLSDTQYF
.,TRBV2,TRBJ1-5,.,TGTGCCAGCAGTGCTTCTGACAGGAGCAATCAGCCCCAGCATTTT,CASSASDRSNQPQHF
TRBD1,TRBV3-1/TRBV3-2,TRBJ2-3,medium-sized,TGTGCCAGCAGCCAAGTTGGTAGCAGGGGACAGATATTTACAGATACGCAGTATTTT,CASSQVGSRGQIFTDTQYF
TRBD1,TRBV7-9,TRBJ2-2,.,TGTGCCAGCAGCGGCCGGGACAGGGGCGGCAGCGGGGAGCTGTTTTTT,CASSGRDRGGSGELFF
TRBD2,TRBV9,TRBJ2-3,.,TGTGCCAGCAGCGTAGAGAGCGGGGGCGTCACAGATACGCAGTATTTT,CASSVESGGVTDTQYF
.,TRBV29-1,TRBJ1-4,.,TGCAGCGTTGAAAGTACAGGGAGGGTGTTTTTT,CSVESTGRVFF
TRBD1,TRBV27,TRBJ2-7,.,TGTGCCAGCAGCGGACAGGGGCTTTCCTACGAGCAGTACTTC,CASSGQGLSYEQYF
TRBD1,TRBV4-3,TRBJ1-2,.,TGCGCCAGCAGCCAAGAAGGCAGGGGGCTTGGCTACACCTTC,CASSQEGRGLGYTF
.,TRBV3-1/TRBV3-2,TRBJ1-5,.,TGTGCCAGCAGCCACCAGGGTAGCAATCAGCCCCAGCATTTT,CASSHQGSNQPQHF
TRBD1,TRBV2,TRBJ2-2,.,TGTGCCAGCACGGGACAGAGCACCGGGGAGCTGTTTTTT,CASTGQSTGELFF
.,TRBV12-3/TRBV12-4,TRBJ2-5,.,TGTGCCAGCAGCGCAGGACAGCAAGAGACCCAGTACTTC,CASSAGQQETQYF
TRBD1,TRBV27,TRBJ1-4,once,TGTGCCAGCAGTAGTTTGGCGGGGACAGGGGAAAAACTGTTTTTT,CASSSLAGTGEKLFF
TRBD1,TRBV9,TRBJ1-2,.,TGTGCCAGCAGCGCTACAGGGGCACGCGGCGTTTCGTCAGGCTACACCTTC,CASSATGARGVSSGYTF
TRBD1,TRBV5-6,TRBJ1-2,.,TGTGCCAGCAGCCCGACAGGGTTGAGATCCTATGGCTACACCTTC,CASSPTGLRSYGYTF
.,TRBV9,TRBJ1-4,.,TGTGCCAGCAGCGTAGGAGGGACTAATGAAAAACTGTTTTTT,CASSVGGTNEKLFF
.,TRBV4-2,TRBJ2-5,.,TGTGCCAGCAGCCAAGTGGGCGGGACCTTCGAGACCCAGTACTTC,CASSQVGGTFETQYF
.,TRBV7-9,TRBJ1-2,few,TGTGCCAGCAGCTGGGAATGGGGGGGTGGCTACACCTTC,CASSWEWGGGYTF
.,TRBV9,TRBJ1-5,.,TGTGCCAGCAGCAAGACAGATAGCAATCAGCCCCAGCATTTT,CASSKTDSNQPQHF
.,TRBV2,TRBJ2-7,.,TGTGCCAGCACCGGACTATTCTCTCTGGGCGAGCAGTACTTC,CASTGLFSLGEQYF
.,TRBV2,TRBJ2-7,.,TGTGCCAGCAGTGGCCTCAGGGTGGCGGGGGAGCAGTACTTC,CASSGLRVAGEQYF
TRBD1,TRBV6-5,TRBJ1-2,.,TGTGCCAGCAGGCCCCGGGACAGGGTTGGCTACACCTTC,CASRPRDRVGYTF
TRBD2,TRBV29-1,TRBJ2-5,.,TGCAGCGTTGAAGAAGCCTTAGCGGGGGACGTAGAGACCCAGTACTTC,CSVEEALAGDVETQYF
.,TRBV30,TRBJ2-1,.,TGTGCCTGGAGTGCGCGGAATGAGCAGTTCTTC,CAWSARNEQFF